Following are 17 T cell receptor beta chains from one sample sequenced in a study of T cells after yellow fever vaccination. TCRdb redid the calling of the 5' RACE reads with MiXCR, one entry per CDR3 protein. There are about 170,000 distinct CDR3 sequences in the sample; 9.5% to 12% occur only once, and 36% lies in the top ten. Sample: CD8+ T cells sorted from PBMCs, taken 15 days after the yellow fever booster vaccination. The receptors derive from a man in his late teens or twenties who received the YFV17D yellow fever vaccine.

At least ten counts were recorded for this clonotype. This chain connects TRBV7-2 to TRBJ2-5; D may be TRBD2 (5 bases). In germline, CDR1 is SGHTA, CDR2 FQGNSA. V was clipped by 4 bases and J by 1 base, with 13 bases between them. The length of the CDR3 is 15 residues. The CDR3 here is CASSSIGGLQETQYF. CDR3 bases: TGTGCCAGCAGCTCCATAGGAGGCCTCCAAGAGACCCAGTACTTC.

This clonotype has just a few counts. The gene calls are TRBV5-1 and TRBJ2-1; tentative D call: TRBD2 (5 bases). Trimming shortened V by 2 bases and J by 7 bases, and 13 bases separated the two germline ends. This CDR3 spans 14 amino acids. Per the germline V gene, CDR1 is SGHRS and CDR2 is YFSETQ. The CDR3 nucleotides are TGCGCCAGCAGCTTATGGGGAGCTGGGAATGAGCAGTTCTTC. It encodes CASSLWGAGNEQFF.

This clonotype was detected only a few times. The V call is TRBV6-2 or TRBV6-3, the J call TRBJ2-1; D gene ambiguous. V lost 2 bases, J lost 5 bases, and 19 bases lay in between. The CDR3 is 17 amino acids. The V gene's germline CDR1 is MNHEY and CDR2 SVGEGT. As DNA, the CDR3 is TGTGCCAGCAGTTACCCCGGCGTAGATTTTTGGGACAATGAGCAGTTCTTC. Translating it yields CASSYPGVDFWDNEQFF.

This clonotype was seen a handful of times. The chain joins TRBV4-2 to TRBJ2-4; possible D gene TRBD1, 5 bases. The V end lost 0 bases, the J end lost 0 bases, and 12 bases lay between the germline ends. CDR1 and CDR2 (germline): LGHNA, YNFKEQ. CDR3 size: 17 residues. CDR3 protein: CASSQDGHGLAKNIQYF. CDR3 coding DNA: TGTGCCAGCAGCCAAGATGGACACGGGTTAGCCAAAAACATTCAGTACTTC.

The chain carries TRBV6-5 and TRBJ2-1; a weak D match, TRBD2 (5 bases). With 10 bases removed from V and 7 bases from J, the gap between germline ends came to 11 bases. CDR3 size: 11 residues. The V gene's germline CDR1 is MNHEY and CDR2 SVGAGI. The CDR3 coding sequence is TGTGCCACCCTTAGCGAGAATGAGCAGTTCTTC. Protein product: CATLSENEQFF.

This clonotype was found many times. This chain connects TRBV4-2 to TRBJ2-5; the match to TRBD1 covers 11 bases. Germline lookup yields CDR1 LGHNA and CDR2 YNFKEQ. V lost 4 bases, J lost 2 bases, and 3 bases stayed unmatched. The CDR3 is 15 amino acids. CDR3 protein: CASSPRDRGQETQYF. CDR3 sequence (DNA): TGTGCCAGCAGCCCCCGGGACAGGGGGCAAGAGACCCAGTACTTC.

This clonotype was counted many times. The V and J genes are TRBV27 and TRBJ2-5; 7 bases line up with TRBD1. Germline lookup yields CDR1 MNHEY and CDR2 SMNVEV (reference sequence). The ends lost 5 bases at V and 5 bases at J; junction bases unmatched: 5. CDR3 length: 13 residues. The DNA of the CDR3 is TGTGCCAGCAGTCCTGGGACAGACGAGACCCAGTACTTC. This translates into CASSPGTDETQYF.

This clonotype was seen more than once but under ten times. This chain connects TRBV7-8 to TRBJ2-1; 8 positions match TRBD2. The CDR3 is 15 amino acids. CDR1 and CDR2 (germline): SGHVS, FQNEAQ. Trimming cost V 5 bases and J 0 bases; bases outside gene matches: 3. The CDR3 DNA reads TGTGCCAGCAGCGGACTAGCTAGCTCCTACAATGAGCAGTTCTTC. It is translated as CASSGLASSYNEQFF.

This chain uses TRBV25-1 with TRBJ2-7, with 8 bases lining up with TRBD1. Trimming took 1 base from V and 1 from J; bases not matched to a gene: 12. Germline V gene lookup returns CDR1 MGHDK and CDR2 SYGVNS. The CDR3 covers 18 residues. The CDR3 DNA sequence: TGTGCCAGCAGTGAATGGACAGGGAGCAACCCCGAATCCTACGAGCAGTACTTC. Amino acid sequence: CASSEWTGSNPESYEQYF.

This clonotype has only a few counts. V and J are TRBV7-9 and TRBJ1-2, with D hard to call. The germline V gene encodes CDR1 SEHNR and CDR2 FQNEAQ (reference sequence). V was shortened by 6 bases and J by 3 bases, with 14 bases between the two germline ends. The CDR3 is 14 amino acids. In nucleotides, the CDR3 is TGTGCCAGCAGGGCTGGGGATTTGGACTATGGCTACACCTTC. It is translated as CASRAGDLDYGYTF. Together with reference TRBV7-9 and TRBJ1-2, the CDR3 gives the full variable domain: DTGVSQNPRHKITKRGQNVTFRCDPISEHNRLYWYRQTLGQGPEFLTYFQNEAQLEKSRLLSDRFSAERPKGSFSTLEIQRTEQGDSAMYLCASRAGDLDYGYTFGSGTRLTVV.

The chain recombines TRBV7-3 with TRBJ2-2, with 7 positions matching TRBD1. Germline V gene lookup returns CDR1 SGHTA and CDR2 FQGTGA. The CDR3 extends over 15 amino acids. Losses at the gene ends were 5 bases for V and 5 bases for J; bases not matched to a gene: 8. The chain's CDR3 is CASSPRTGGTGELFF. The CDR3 DNA follows: TGTGCCAGCAGCCCCAGGACAGGAGGAACCGGGGAGCTGTTTTTT.

This clonotype has only a few counts. The genes are TRBV12-3 or TRBV12-4 and TRBJ1-3, with no clear D. This CDR3 contains 15 residues. Trimming pared 6 bases from V and 0 bases from J, leaving 12 bases between. CDR3 sequence: CASRGLRASGNTIYF. The CDR3 DNA is TGTGCCAGCAGGGGGTTAAGGGCCTCTGGAAACACCATATATTTT.

This clonotype was counted a few times. The gene calls are TRBV4-1 and TRBJ2-3; a possible D gene is TRBD2 (6 bases). V was clipped by 1 base and J by 2 bases, with 16 bases between them. This CDR3 is 17 amino acids long. Germline CDR1 MGHRA, CDR2 YSYEKL. For the CDR3, the DNA is TGCGCCAGCAGCCAAGTTGGAGGCGGGGACGACACAGATACGCAGTATTTT. Amino acids: CASSQVGGGDDTDTQYF.

The CDR3 region is CASSLPMTGINEQFF. The CDR3 bases are TGTGCCAGCAGCTTACCGATGACAGGGATCAATGAGCAGTTCTTC. This chain joins TRBV7-9 and TRBJ2-1; 7 nucleotides agree with TRBD1. V shed 2 bases, J shed 6 bases, and the junction held 7 bases outside the gene matches. Germline V gene lookup returns CDR1 SEHNR and CDR2 FQNEAQ (reference sequence). This CDR3 is built from 15 residues.

This clonotype appeared a few times. The V gene is TRBV7-9, the J gene TRBJ2-7; maybe TRBD1 (6 bases). This CDR3 is built from 14 residues. Germline loops: CDR1 SEHNR, CDR2 FQNEAQ (reference sequence). V was shortened by 4 bases and J by 4 bases, with 14 bases between the two germline ends. Written as DNA, the CDR3 is TGTGCCAGCAGCTCCCCCCGCAGGGGATACGAGCAGTACGTC. Translation: CASSSPRRGYEQYV.

This clonotype was counted only a few times. The rearrangement links TRBV30 to TRBJ1-2, with 8 bases that match TRBD1. V lost 8 bases, J lost 8 bases, and 10 bases stayed unmatched. Per the germline V gene, CDR1 is GTSNPN and CDR2 is SVGIG (reference sequence). The CDR3 runs 12 residues. The CDR3 is CAVYRGVGGYTF. Here the CDR3 DNA reads TGTGCCGTATACAGGGGGGTGGGAGGCTACACCTTC.

This sequence joins TRBV7-9 and TRBJ2-1; D unclear. Germline V gene sequence: CDR1 SEHNR, CDR2 FQNEAQ (reference sequence). V was clipped by 8 bases and J by 9 bases, with 8 bases between them. This CDR3 has 10 amino acids. CDR3 in DNA: TGTGCCAGCGCGAGTAGTGAGCAGTTCTTC. As protein: CASASSEQFF.